The 5 T cell receptor beta chains listed next were all sequenced from one sample in a study of cytomegalovirus exposure and HLA in healthy donors. Researchers ran the PCR with 60 Vbeta and 13 Jbeta primers. The repertoire was sequenced with immunoSEQ multiplex PCR; TCRdb's copy has only in-frame clones and lacks some. The top ten clones hold under 5.5% of a sample with roughly 130,000 clones, 6.5% to 9.5% of them seen once. Sample: PBMCs. These receptor sequences come from a man in his forties in good health and CMV-seronegative.

Concerning this clone: This sample includes further DNA sequences coding for the same CDR3. The chain employs TRBV30 and TRBJ1-6; TRBD1 matches at 7 bases. The CDR3 totals 14 residues. Germline V CDR1 and CDR2: GTSNPN, SVGIG (reference sequence). J gave up 9 bases and V 1 base, and 6 bases lay outside the gene matches. CDR3 protein: CAWSDRGNSSPLHF. Here the CDR3 DNA reads TGTGCCTGGAGTGACAGGGGTAATTCTTCACCCCTCCACTTT. Full variable domain (outside the CDR3, taken from reference TRBV30 and TRBJ1-6): SQTIHQWPATLVQPVGSPLSLECTVEGTSNPNLYWYRQAAGRGLQLLFYSVGIGQISSEVPQNLSASRPQDRQFILSSKKLLLSDSGFYLCAWSDRGNSSPLHFGNGTRLTVT.

This clone turned up a few times. The CDR3: CASSARTGEYGYTF. DNA for the CDR3: TGTGCCAGCAGCGCAAGGACAGGTGAATATGGCTACACCTTC. The rearrangement joins TRBV7-2 to TRBJ1-2, with 7 positions matching TRBD1. The CDR3 is 14 amino acids. Unmatched junction bases numbered 8, after V lost 5 bases and J lost 5 bases. CDR1 and CDR2 (germline): SGHTA, FQGNSA.

The chain joins TRBV5-1 to TRBJ2-5, with TRBD2 matching over 10 bases. This CDR3 region has 15 residues. The V gene end was trimmed by 3 bases and the J gene end by 2 bases; junction bases not matched to a gene: 4. Looked up from germline, CDR1 is SGHRS and CDR2 is YFSETQ. The DNA for the CDR3 is TGCGCCAGCAGCTACCTAGCGGGAGAACAAGAGACCCAGTACTTC. This translates into CASSYLAGEQETQYF.

This clone was seen a few times. This rearrangement joins TRBV6-1 to TRBJ2-7, with 7 bases matching TRBD1. CDR3 size: 15 residues. The germline gives CDR1 MNHNS, CDR2 SASEGT. Trimming cost V 3 bases and J 3 bases; bases outside gene matches: 8. The CDR3 region has the DNA TGTGCCAGCAGTGAGCGGTCAAGACAGGGCTACGAGCAGTACTTC. Translated: CASSERSRQGYEQYF.

This clone was seen a few times. V gene TRBV4-3 combines with J gene TRBJ1-2; 7 bases line up with TRBD1. The CDR3 has 16 residues. The trim removed 0 bases at V and 0 bases at J, leaving 4 bases unmatched. Per germline, CDR1 LGHNA and CDR2 YSLEER. The CDR3 spells CASSQEGTGANYGYTF. The CDR3 nucleotides read TGCGCCAGCAGCCAAGAGGGAACAGGGGCTAACTATGGCTACACCTTC.